This is a list of T cell receptor beta chains from one sample in a study of vaccination and CD4 T cells after COVID-19. These TCRs are of unknown antigen specificity. MiXCR was run by TCRdb on the PCR reads, yielding one entry per CDR3 protein. The data contain roughly 8,300 distinct CDR3 sequences, approximately 35% of them singletons. Sequenced sample: CD4+ T cells from blood, cultured in vitro. Receptors were obtained from a human donor in good health. The CDR3 runs from the conserved cysteine through the conserved F or W. A D gene is named only where the DNA matches it firmly. Size is stated for part of the rows, as once, few or many counts, or as a class when the clone is expanded.

>TRBV4-2|NA|NA|TRBJ2-1
CASSPDSRDAEQFF
TGTGCCAGCAGCCCGGACAGTCGAGATGCTGAGCAGTTCTTC
>TRBV20-1|NA|TRBD2|TRBJ2-1
CSARILPGLAGGHDEQFF
TGCAGTGCTAGGATTTTACCGGGACTAGCGGGAGGGCATGATGAGCAGTTCTTC
>TRBV9|NA|TRBD1|TRBJ2-7
CASSARDRDFGYF
TGTGCCAGCAGCGCGCGGGACAGGGACTTTGGGTACTTC
>TRBV5-1|NA|NA|TRBJ2-5
CASSTALLRQETQYF
TGCGCCAGCAGCACGGCCCTCCTAAGGCAAGAGACCCAGTACTTC
>TRBV6-1|NA|NA|TRBJ1-3
CASTSDGNTIYF
TGTGCCAGCACTTCCGATGGAAACACCATATATTTT
>TRBV28|NA|TRBD1|TRBJ1-4
CASSSPTGEQEKLFF
TGTGCCAGCAGTTCCCCAACAGGGGAGCAGGAAAAACTGTTTTTT
>TRBV28|NA|NA|TRBJ2-5
CASHDGGETQYF
TGTGCCAGTCACGATGGGGGAGAGACCCAGTACTTC
>TRBV7-3|NA|NA|TRBJ2-1
CASSGSGGTHEQFF
TGTGCCAGCAGTGGCTCTGGCGGCACCCATGAGCAGTTCTTC
>TRBV15|NA|NA|TRBJ2-5
CATSRVAGRETQYF
TGTGCCACCAGCAGAGTGGCAGGCCGGGAGACCCAGTACTTC
>TRBV29-1|few|TRBD1|TRBJ1-1
CSVAQGAQSTEAFF
TGCAGCGTTGCACAGGGGGCGCAGAGCACTGAAGCTTTCTTT
>TRBV5-1|NA|NA|TRBJ1-2
CASSLDRARDYGYTF
TGCGCCAGCAGCTTGGACAGGGCGAGGGACTATGGCTACACCTTC
>TRBV19|NA|NA|TRBJ2-7
CASKFANSYEQYF
TGTGCCAGTAAATTTGCGAATTCCTACGAGCAGTACTTC
>TRBV28|few|NA|TRBJ1-3
CASNPSGRSGNTIYF
TGTGCCAGTAACCCCTCGGGCCGCTCTGGAAACACCATATATTTT
>TRBV5-4|NA|NA|TRBJ1-1
CASSPKGNTEAFF
TGTGCCAGCAGCCCTAAAGGGAACACTGAAGCTTTCTTT
>TRBV6-1|medium-sized|NA|TRBJ1-6
CASSEVGGGNSPLHF
TGTGCCAGCAGTGAGGTAGGAGGGGGAAATTCACCCCTCCACTTT
>TRBV20-1|NA|NA|TRBJ2-1
CSAYEQFF
TGCAGTGCATATGAGCAGTTCTTC
>TRBV25-1|NA|NA|TRBJ2-5
CASSEYGAGSETQYF
TGTGCCAGCAGTGAATATGGGGCAGGGAGCGAGACCCAGTACTTC
>TRBV7-3|few|NA|TRBJ1-1
CASSASRNTEAFF
TGTGCCAGCAGCGCATCCCGGAACACTGAAGCTTTCTTT
>TRBV7-6|NA|TRBD1|TRBJ2-5
CASHNRGHETQYF
TGTGCCAGCCATAACAGGGGGCATGAGACCCAGTACTTC
>TRBV24-1|NA|NA|TRBJ2-1
CATSDWGRGSYNEQFF
TGTGCCACCAGTGATTGGGGGCGGGGCTCCTACAATGAGCAGTTCTTC
>TRBV7-9|few|TRBD1|TRBJ1-3
CASSRMGQADAGNTIYF
TGTGCCAGCAGCAGGATGGGACAGGCGGATGCTGGAAACACCATATATTTT
>TRBV19|NA|NA|TRBJ2-7
CASSTTLDSGYEQYF
TGTGCCAGTAGTACCACCCTGGACAGTGGCTACGAGCAGTACTTC
>TRBV7-9|NA|NA|TRBJ2-3
CASSSWTSTDTQYF
TGTGCCAGCAGCAGCTGGACTAGCACAGATACGCAGTATTTT
>TRBV12-3/TRBV12-4|NA|TRBD1|TRBJ1-1
CAGSFRGRGTEAFF
TGTGCCGGCAGTTTCAGGGGGCGGGGAACTGAAGCTTTCTTT
>TRBV28|NA|NA|TRBJ1-1
CASSPWRGTEAFF
TGTGCCAGCAGCCCTTGGAGGGGGACTGAAGCTTTCTTT
>TRBV15|NA|NA|TRBJ2-1
CATSRDFGEGTHNEQFF
TGTGCCACCAGCAGAGATTTTGGGGAAGGGACACACAATGAGCAGTTCTTC
>TRBV20-1|NA|NA|TRBJ2-2
CSARDLDKGDTGELFF
TGCAGTGCTAGAGACCTGGACAAGGGGGACACCGGGGAGCTGTTTTTT
>TRBV11-2|NA|TRBD1|TRBJ2-3
CASSSGQTTDTQYF
TGTGCCAGCAGCTCGGGACAGACCACAGATACGCAGTATTTT
>TRBV20-1|few|TRBD2|TRBJ2-6
CSAVSGRGGANVLTF
TGCAGTGCAGTTAGCGGGAGGGGCGGGGCCAACGTCCTGACTTTC
>TRBV29-1|NA|NA|TRBJ2-7
CSVGGEGYYEQYF
TGCAGCGTCGGGGGCGAAGGCTACTACGAGCAGTACTTC
>TRBV20-1|few|NA|TRBJ2-1
CSTPASSVYNEQFF
TGCAGCACACCGGCGTCTAGCGTTTACAATGAGCAGTTCTTC
>TRBV6-1|NA|TRBD2|TRBJ2-1
CASTLGLGGGYNEQFF
TGTGCCAGCACTTTAGGACTAGGAGGCGGGTACAATGAGCAGTTCTTC
>TRBV20-1|few|NA|TRBJ1-1
CSVILTGERTGTEAFF
TGCAGTGTTATACTTACCGGGGAAAGGACGGGCACTGAAGCTTTCTTT
>TRBV6-1|NA|NA|TRBJ1-2
CASTLGQQYGYTF
TGTGCCAGCACCCTTGGACAGCAATATGGCTACACCTTC
>TRBV6-2/TRBV6-3|NA|NA|TRBJ1-6
CASRPQAVHSPLHF
TGTGCCAGCAGACCACAGGCAGTTCATTCACCCCTCCACTTT
>TRBV24-1|once|TRBD1|TRBJ2-7
CATCPRDSSYEQYF
TGTGCCACCTGTCCCCGGGACAGCTCCTACGAGCAGTACTTC
>TRBV20-1|few|TRBD2|TRBJ2-2
CSARDGLAGETGELFF
TGCAGTGCTAGAGATGGGCTAGCGGGAGAGACCGGGGAGCTGTTTTTT
>TRBV9|NA|NA|TRBJ2-5
CASSLDEGTVTQYF
TGTGCCAGCAGCCTCGATGAGGGGACGGTGACCCAGTACTTC
>TRBV2|NA|NA|TRBJ2-5
CASSEREQETQYF
TGTGCCAGCAGTGAGAGGGAGCAAGAGACCCAGTACTTC
>TRBV20-1|NA|NA|TRBJ2-4
CSARVLGGAKNIQYF
TGCAGTGCTAGAGTCTTAGGCGGGGCCAAAAACATTCAGTACTTC
>TRBV6-1|NA|NA|TRBJ2-2
CASRGGNTGELFF
TGTGCCAGCAGGGGGGGGAACACCGGGGAGCTGTTTTTT
>TRBV19|NA|TRBD1|TRBJ2-3
CASSRGQGAADTQYF
TGTGCCAGTAGTAGAGGACAGGGGGCCGCAGATACGCAGTATTTT
>TRBV20-1|few|TRBD1|TRBJ1-5
CSATGGNRPQHF
TGCAGTGCTACAGGGGGCAATCGGCCCCAGCATTTT
>TRBV9|NA|NA|TRBJ2-2
CASSVTPDTGELFF
TGTGCCAGCAGCGTAACCCCCGACACCGGGGAGCTGTTTTTT
>TRBV21-1|few|NA|TRBJ2-2
CASPPGAGELFF
TGTGCCAGCCCTCCGGGGGCCGGGGAGCTGTTTTTT
>TRBV19|few|NA|TRBJ1-2
CASSTRDLGGYTF
TGTGCCAGTAGTACCCGGGACTTGGGAGGCTACACCTTC
>TRBV6-5|NA|NA|TRBJ1-2
CASSLGAGGYTF
TGTGCCAGCAGTTTGGGAGCCGGCGGCTACACCTTC
>TRBV19|few|NA|TRBJ2-5
CLSRTTVTETQYF
TGCCTAAGCCGGACGACGGTAACTGAGACCCAGTACTTC
>TRBV7-8|NA|NA|TRBJ2-3
CASSLAGTTDTQYF
TGTGCCAGCAGCTTAGCGGGTACCACAGATACGCAGTATTTT
>TRBV24-1|NA|TRBD2|TRBJ2-3
CATSDFWASGSTDTQYF
TGTGCCACCAGTGATTTTTGGGCTAGCGGAAGCACAGATACGCAGTATTTT
>TRBV18|NA|NA|TRBJ1-5
CASSPYGTNQPQHF
TGTGCCAGCTCACCATACGGGACCAATCAGCCCCAGCATTTT
>TRBV7-9|NA|NA|TRBJ1-6
CANSLTTDSPLHF
TGTGCCAACAGCCTCACAACGGATTCACCCCTCCACTTT
>TRBV7-3|NA|NA|TRBJ2-3
CASSIRRTDTQYF
TGTGCCAGCAGCATACGTAGGACAGATACGCAGTATTTT
>TRBV7-2|NA|NA|TRBJ2-3
CASSGPDTQYF
TGTGCCAGCAGCGGCCCGGATACGCAGTATTTT
>TRBV7-6|few|NA|TRBJ2-1
CASSLAGAGYNEQFF
TGTGCCAGCAGCTTAGCGGGAGCAGGCTACAATGAGCAGTTCTTC
>TRBV6-1|NA|NA|TRBJ1-3
CASYTMKPVSRGNTIYF
TGTGCCAGCTATACTATGAAGCCGGTTTCACGTGGAAACACCATATATTTT
>TRBV20-1|NA|TRBD1|TRBJ1-1
CSAFRRTGGTEAFF
TGCAGTGCTTTCAGACGGACAGGGGGTACTGAAGCTTTCTTT
>TRBV19|NA|NA|TRBJ1-2
CASSTLARGIYGYTF
TGTGCCAGTAGTACCCTCGCCCGGGGGATCTATGGCTACACCTTC
>TRBV6-1|medium-sized|NA|TRBJ1-6
CASSPGGDSPLHF
TGTGCCAGCAGCCCGGGAGGGGACTCACCCCTCCACTTT
>TRBV19|NA|NA|TRBJ1-1
CASGPWDTLEAFF
TGTGCCAGTGGGCCCTGGGACACCTTAGAAGCTTTCTTT